A selection of T cell receptor beta chains follows, all from one sample in a study of blood T cell repertoires in COVID-19. Using immunoSEQ multiplex PCR, the repertoire was profiled, and TCRdb retains in-frame clones only, with some absent. The data hold around 130,000 clones, with roughly 84% observed a single time. The material sequenced was peripheral blood. The receptor set was obtained from a woman of 80 years or more with acute or convalescent COVID-19. CDR3s include the opening cysteine and the closing phenylalanine or tryptophan. Fields, in order: D gene, V gene, J gene, clone size, CDR3 protein, CDR3 DNA. The D gene is left open where the match is weak. Clone size is given for some rows only: seen once, a few or many times, or a class if the clone is expanded.

D gene: TRBD1
V gene: TRBV7-8
J gene: TRBJ2-3
clone size: NA
CDR3 protein: CASSPHPGQGTDTQYF
CDR3 DNA: TGTGCCAGCAGCCCCCATCCGGGACAGGGCACAGATACGCAGTATTTT

D gene: NA
V gene: TRBV19
J gene: TRBJ1-5
clone size: NA
CDR3 protein: CASSFTATYSNQPQHF
CDR3 DNA: TGTGCCAGTAGTTTTACTGCGACTTATAGCAATCAGCCCCAGCATTTT

D gene: NA
V gene: TRBV12-3/TRBV12-4
J gene: TRBJ1-2
clone size: NA
CDR3 protein: CASSFGGTAGYTF
CDR3 DNA: TGTGCCAGCAGTTTTGGGGGGACCGCGGGCTACACCTTC

D gene: TRBD1
V gene: TRBV29-1
J gene: TRBJ1-2
clone size: few
CDR3 protein: CSAYKGADYGYTF
CDR3 DNA: TGCAGCGCGTATAAGGGGGCCGATTATGGCTACACCTTC

D gene: TRBD2
V gene: TRBV3-1/TRBV3-2
J gene: TRBJ2-2
clone size: NA
CDR3 protein: CASSQYLAGEDTGELFF
CDR3 DNA: TGTGCCAGCAGCCAATACTTAGCGGGAGAGGACACCGGGGAGCTGTTTTTT

D gene: TRBD1
V gene: TRBV2
J gene: TRBJ1-2
clone size: NA
CDR3 protein: CASSSTGGKDTF
CDR3 DNA: TGTGCCAGCAGTTCTACAGGGGGGAAGGACACCTTC

D gene: NA
V gene: TRBV7-2
J gene: TRBJ2-1
clone size: NA
CDR3 protein: CASSARERVSNEQFF
CDR3 DNA: TGTGCCAGCAGCGCCCGTGAGCGGGTCAGCAATGAGCAGTTCTTC

D gene: TRBD2
V gene: TRBV3-1/TRBV3-2
J gene: TRBJ2-1
clone size: NA
CDR3 protein: CASSQTSGRTYNEQFF
CDR3 DNA: TGTGCCAGCAGCCAAACTAGCGGACGAACCTACAATGAGCAGTTCTTC

D gene: NA
V gene: TRBV4-3
J gene: TRBJ2-1
clone size: NA
CDR3 protein: CASSQDPRLVNEQFF
CDR3 DNA: TGCGCCAGCAGCCAAGATCCTCGACTTGTTAATGAGCAGTTCTTC

D gene: TRBD2
V gene: TRBV11-2
J gene: TRBJ2-7
clone size: NA
CDR3 protein: CASSQIAGSSYEQYF
CDR3 DNA: TGTGCCAGCAGCCAAATAGCGGGGTCCTCCTACGAGCAGTACTTC

D gene: NA
V gene: TRBV5-6
J gene: TRBJ1-3
clone size: few
CDR3 protein: CASSLLSGEKGNTIYF
CDR3 DNA: TGTGCCAGCAGCTTGTTGTCAGGGGAAAAGGGAAACACCATATATTTT

D gene: TRBD1
V gene: TRBV2
J gene: TRBJ2-7
clone size: NA
CDR3 protein: CASSGTGTGYYEQYF
CDR3 DNA: TGTGCCAGCAGTGGAACCGGGACAGGATACTACGAGCAGTACTTC

D gene: NA
V gene: TRBV12-3/TRBV12-4
J gene: TRBJ2-3
clone size: NA
CDR3 protein: CASSKFDRGTQYF
CDR3 DNA: TGTGCCAGCAGCAAATTTGACCGGGGAACGCAGTATTTT

D gene: TRBD1
V gene: TRBV7-2
J gene: TRBJ2-7
clone size: NA
CDR3 protein: CASSFGDRGYEQYF
CDR3 DNA: TGTGCCAGCAGCTTTGGGGACAGGGGTTACGAGCAGTACTTC

D gene: TRBD1
V gene: TRBV6-5
J gene: TRBJ2-7
clone size: NA
CDR3 protein: CASSYSTQGAYEQYF
CDR3 DNA: TGTGCCAGCAGTTACTCGACCCAGGGGGCCTACGAGCAGTACTTC

D gene: NA
V gene: TRBV9
J gene: TRBJ1-3
clone size: NA
CDR3 protein: CASSQGGNGNTIYF
CDR3 DNA: TGTGCCAGCAGCCAAGGGGGTAATGGAAACACCATATATTTT

D gene: NA
V gene: TRBV10-1
J gene: TRBJ2-5
clone size: once
CDR3 protein: CASTEYPLGKIGETQYF
CDR3 DNA: TGCGCCAGCACCGAATACCCGCTAGGCAAGATTGGGGAGACCCAGTACTTC

D gene: TRBD1
V gene: TRBV19
J gene: TRBJ2-3
clone size: NA
CDR3 protein: CASERQGLQMGTQYF
CDR3 DNA: TGTGCCAGTGAACGACAGGGATTACAGATGGGTACGCAGTATTTT

D gene: TRBD2
V gene: TRBV3-1/TRBV3-2
J gene: TRBJ2-1
clone size: NA
CDR3 protein: CASSRKASGVYNEQFF
CDR3 DNA: TGTGCCAGCAGTAGGAAGGCTAGCGGGGTATACAATGAGCAGTTCTTC

D gene: NA
V gene: TRBV30
J gene: TRBJ2-1
clone size: NA
CDR3 protein: CAWTKLTGYNEQFF
CDR3 DNA: TGTGCCTGGACCAAATTAACGGGTTACAATGAGCAGTTCTTC

D gene: NA
V gene: TRBV19
J gene: TRBJ1-2
clone size: NA
CDR3 protein: CASTTGISYGYTF
CDR3 DNA: TGTGCCAGTACCACCGGGATTTCCTATGGCTACACCTTC

D gene: TRBD1
V gene: TRBV4-3
J gene: TRBJ1-2
clone size: NA
CDR3 protein: CASSQGTGISYGYTF
CDR3 DNA: TGCGCCAGCAGCCAGGGGACAGGAATAAGCTATGGCTACACCTTC

D gene: NA
V gene: TRBV19
J gene: TRBJ1-5
clone size: NA
CDR3 protein: CASQGQINQPQHF
CDR3 DNA: TGTGCCAGTCAAGGACAGATCAATCAGCCCCAGCATTTT

D gene: NA
V gene: TRBV18
J gene: TRBJ1-3
clone size: NA
CDR3 protein: CASSLGANSGNTIYF
CDR3 DNA: TGTGCCAGCTCACTGGGGGCCAACTCTGGAAACACCATATATTTT

D gene: NA
V gene: TRBV9
J gene: TRBJ1-3
clone size: NA
CDR3 protein: CASSVDPSGFSGNTIYF
CDR3 DNA: TGTGCCAGCAGCGTAGATCCCAGCGGCTTCTCTGGAAACACCATATATTTT

D gene: NA
V gene: TRBV30
J gene: TRBJ2-2
clone size: NA
CDR3 protein: CAWTGGLHRSTGELFF
CDR3 DNA: TGTGCCTGGACCGGAGGGTTACATCGTTCCACCGGGGAGCTGTTTTTT

D gene: TRBD2
V gene: TRBV19
J gene: TRBJ2-1
clone size: NA
CDR3 protein: CASSRNGRLRDSGTYNEQFF
CDR3 DNA: TGTGCCAGTAGTAGAAATGGGCGGTTGAGGGATAGCGGGACGTACAATGAGCAGTTCTTC

D gene: TRBD2
V gene: TRBV13
J gene: TRBJ2-7
clone size: NA
CDR3 protein: CASSSLTSGDYEQYF
CDR3 DNA: TGTGCCAGCAGCTCACTGACTAGCGGGGACTACGAGCAGTACTTC

D gene: TRBD1
V gene: TRBV5-6
J gene: TRBJ2-5
clone size: NA
CDR3 protein: CASSRVTGQETQYF
CDR3 DNA: TGTGCCAGCAGCCGAGTGACAGGGCAAGAGACCCAGTACTTC

D gene: NA
V gene: TRBV7-9
J gene: TRBJ2-6
clone size: NA
CDR3 protein: CASSRRSSGANVLTF
CDR3 DNA: TGTGCCAGCAGCAGGAGGAGCTCTGGGGCCAACGTCCTGACTTTC

D gene: NA
V gene: TRBV24-1
J gene: TRBJ2-1
clone size: NA
CDR3 protein: CATSDLQGGGEQFF
CDR3 DNA: TGTGCCACCAGTGATTTGCAGGGAGGGGGTGAGCAGTTCTTC

D gene: NA
V gene: TRBV19
J gene: TRBJ2-5
clone size: NA
CDR3 protein: CASSPARRGHETQYF
CDR3 DNA: TGTGCCAGTAGCCCCGCTCGGAGGGGCCATGAGACCCAGTACTTC

D gene: TRBD2
V gene: TRBV5-5
J gene: TRBJ2-7
clone size: NA
CDR3 protein: CASTTPGLADYEQYF
CDR3 DNA: TGTGCCAGCACCACACCGGGACTAGCGGATTACGAGCAGTACTTC

D gene: NA
V gene: TRBV6-5
J gene: TRBJ1-2
clone size: NA
CDR3 protein: CASYYQGTGYTF
CDR3 DNA: TGTGCCAGTTACTACCAGGGGACTGGCTACACCTTC

D gene: NA
V gene: TRBV4-3
J gene: TRBJ2-3
clone size: few
CDR3 protein: CASSLQSTDTQYF
CDR3 DNA: TGCGCCAGCAGCTTACAGAGCACAGATACGCAGTATTTT

D gene: TRBD2
V gene: TRBV11-2
J gene: TRBJ2-7
clone size: NA
CDR3 protein: CASSFRAGTYEQYF
CDR3 DNA: TGTGCCAGCAGCTTTCGAGCGGGGACCTACGAGCAGTACTTC

D gene: NA
V gene: TRBV5-1
J gene: TRBJ2-5
clone size: NA
CDR3 protein: CASSWTIQETQYF
CDR3 DNA: TGCGCCAGCAGCTGGACAATACAAGAGACCCAGTACTTC

D gene: TRBD1
V gene: TRBV5-4
J gene: TRBJ2-2
clone size: NA
CDR3 protein: CASSIGTGWSGELFF
CDR3 DNA: TGTGCCAGCAGCATTGGGACAGGGTGGTCCGGGGAGCTGTTTTTT

D gene: NA
V gene: TRBV5-4
J gene: TRBJ1-1
clone size: NA
CDR3 protein: CASSGGRGIDRNTEAFF
CDR3 DNA: TGTGCCAGCAGCGGTGGAAGGGGGATTGATAGGAACACTGAAGCTTTCTTT

D gene: NA
V gene: TRBV7-2
J gene: TRBJ2-3
clone size: NA
CDR3 protein: CASSPDWGTDTQYF
CDR3 DNA: TGTGCCAGCAGCCCAGACTGGGGCACAGATACGCAGTATTTT

D gene: TRBD2
V gene: TRBV5-8
J gene: TRBJ2-7
clone size: NA
CDR3 protein: CASSLGLVTEQYF
CDR3 DNA: TGTGCCAGCAGCTTAGGACTAGTGACCGAGCAGTACTTC

D gene: NA
V gene: TRBV4-1
J gene: TRBJ2-4
clone size: NA
CDR3 protein: CASSQRTQGFIQYF
CDR3 DNA: TGCGCCAGCAGCCAAAGGACACAGGGTTTCATTCAGTACTTC

D gene: TRBD1
V gene: TRBV2
J gene: TRBJ2-2
clone size: NA
CDR3 protein: CASNRGRGGELFF
CDR3 DNA: TGTGCCAGCAACAGGGGCAGGGGCGGGGAGCTGTTTTTT

D gene: TRBD2
V gene: TRBV4-3
J gene: TRBJ2-1
clone size: NA
CDR3 protein: CASSHAQLRQRESSHEQFF
CDR3 DNA: TGCGCCAGCAGCCATGCGCAACTTCGACAGCGGGAGTCATCGCATGAGCAGTTCTTC

D gene: TRBD1
V gene: TRBV19
J gene: TRBJ1-6
clone size: NA
CDR3 protein: CASSITRTGRYSPLHF
CDR3 DNA: TGTGCCAGTAGTATTACCCGGACAGGGCGCTATTCACCCCTCCACTTT

D gene: NA
V gene: TRBV5-5
J gene: TRBJ2-7
clone size: NA
CDR3 protein: CASSLAGSYEQYF
CDR3 DNA: TGTGCCAGCAGCTTGGCAGGTTCGTACGAGCAGTACTTC

D gene: TRBD2
V gene: TRBV6-5
J gene: TRBJ2-7
clone size: NA
CDR3 protein: CASRSTSGVRYEQYF
CDR3 DNA: TGTGCCAGCAGGTCGACTAGCGGGGTGAGGTACGAGCAGTACTTC

D gene: NA
V gene: TRBV2
J gene: TRBJ1-1
clone size: NA
CDR3 protein: CASSEGPPNTEAFF
CDR3 DNA: TGTGCCAGCAGTGAGGGGCCGCCTAACACTGAAGCTTTCTTT

D gene: TRBD2
V gene: TRBV30
J gene: TRBJ2-1
clone size: NA
CDR3 protein: CAWSVKRGVSSYNEQFF
CDR3 DNA: TGTGCCTGGAGTGTAAAGCGGGGGGTCAGCTCCTACAATGAGCAGTTCTTC

D gene: NA
V gene: TRBV6-1
J gene: TRBJ1-3
clone size: NA
CDR3 protein: CASSERRGGNTIYF
CDR3 DNA: TGTGCCAGCAGTGAACGTCGGGGAGGAAACACCATATATTTT

D gene: TRBD1
V gene: TRBV10-3
J gene: TRBJ1-2
clone size: NA
CDR3 protein: CAISSRRDSDNYGYTF
CDR3 DNA: TGTGCCATCAGTTCTAGACGGGACAGTGATAACTATGGCTACACCTTC

D gene: NA
V gene: TRBV21-1
J gene: TRBJ2-7
clone size: NA
CDR3 protein: CASSWTGGYEQYF
CDR3 DNA: TGTGCCAGCAGCTGGACAGGGGGCTACGAGCAGTACTTC

D gene: TRBD2
V gene: TRBV5-1
J gene: TRBJ2-3
clone size: NA
CDR3 protein: CASAGTSGENKQYF
CDR3 DNA: TGCGCCAGCGCCGGGACTAGCGGGGAAAATAAGCAGTATTTT

D gene: NA
V gene: TRBV27
J gene: TRBJ1-2
clone size: many
CDR3 protein: CASSPGYGYTF
CDR3 DNA: TGTGCCAGCAGTCCCGGTTACGGCTACACCTTC

D gene: TRBD2
V gene: TRBV4-1
J gene: TRBJ2-7
clone size: NA
CDR3 protein: CASTQLAGGYEQYF
CDR3 DNA: TGCGCCAGCACCCAACTAGCGGGGGGATACGAGCAGTACTTC

D gene: NA
V gene: TRBV10-1
J gene: TRBJ1-6
clone size: NA
CDR3 protein: CASSEPTGWDNSPLHF
CDR3 DNA: TGCGCCAGCAGTGAGCCAACAGGGTGGGATAATTCACCCCTCCACTTT